Presented here are 22 T cell receptor beta chains from one specimen sequenced in a study of shared clonotypes between healthy human individuals. The naive CD8 subset, CD45RO-negative cells positively selected for CCR7, excluded terminally differentiated effector memory CD45RA+ cells. Some clones are missing from TCRdb's copy, which holds only in-frame ones; the method was immunoSEQ multiplex PCR. Counted here are millions of clones, about 92% occurring once; the ten biggest clones make up approximately 1.7%. Material for sequencing was naive CD8+ T cells from PBMCs. The receptors here all came from a man between 18 and 35 years old in good health. Some clones in this sample may be carry-over from other donors' samples.

This chain uses TRBV28 with TRBJ2-5, with TRBD1 matching over 7 bases. Looked up from germline, CDR1 is MDHEN and CDR2 is SYDVKM. Unmatched junction bases numbered 12, after V lost 4 bases and J lost 4 bases. The CDR3 has 16 residues. The CDR3 DNA sequence: TGTGCCAGCAGTTCCCCGGACAGGTATCCTCGAGAGACCCAGTACTTC. This sequence encodes CASSSPDRYPRETQYF. The whole variable domain, filled in from reference TRBV28 and TRBJ2-5, reads DVKVTQSSRYLVKRTGEKVFLECVQDMDHENMFWYRQDPGLGLRLIYFSYDVKMKEKGDIPEGYSVSREKKERFSLILESASTNQTSMYLCASSSPDRYPRETQYFGPGTRLLVL.

The V call is TRBV10-3, the J call TRBJ2-2; tentatively, D is TRBD2 (6 bases). Per the germline V gene, CDR1 is ENHRY and CDR2 is SYGVKD. The CDR3 totals 14 residues. Trimming stripped 10 bases from V and 1 base from J, with 13 bases between. CDR3 in amino acids: CATTGGENTGELFF. CDR3 DNA: TGTGCCACTACCGGAGGGGAGAACACCGGGGAGCTGTTTTTT.

J is TRBJ2-7 and V is TRBV7-8, with 9 bases fitting TRBD1. Germline CDR1 and CDR2: SGHVS and FQNEAQ. V was clipped by 7 bases and J by 4 bases; unmatched bases: 8. The CDR3 covers 14 residues. In nucleotides, the CDR3 is TGTGCCAGCAACAGGGACAGGGTGGCGTACGAGCAGTACTTC. Translation: CASNRDRVAYEQYF.

This chain joins TRBV12-5 and TRBJ2-3; TRBD1 matches 7 bases. The CDR3 length is 16 residues. Trimming took 5 bases from V and 3 from J; bases not matched to a gene: 11. Germline V CDR1 and CDR2: LGHNT, FRNRAP. The chain's CDR3 is CASGPPDRIPTDTQYF. Here the CDR3 DNA reads TGTGCTAGTGGTCCCCCGGACAGGATACCTACAGATACGCAGTATTTT.

V is TRBV27 and J is TRBJ2-7, with 10 nucleotides matching TRBD2. The CDR3 is 17 residues long. Germline V gene lookup returns CDR1 MNHEY and CDR2 SMNVEV (reference sequence). With V trimmed by 6 bases and J by 5 bases, 16 bases remained unmatched. The CDR3 DNA reads TGTGCCAGCAGCCGGGGGGCAAGCGGGAGGGCCCTTGACGAGCAGTACTTC. Its protein is CASSRGASGRALDEQYF.

A single count supports this clone. V is TRBV7-9 and J is TRBJ2-2; D is perhaps TRBD1 (6 bases). There are 16 residues in the CDR3. The germline V gene encodes CDR1 SEHNR and CDR2 FQNEAQ (reference sequence). Trimming removed 5 bases at V and 0 bases at J, with 13 bases between. CDR3 sequence: CASSPRTGPNTGELFF. The CDR3 nucleotides are TGTGCCAGCAGCCCCCGAACAGGGCCGAACACCGGGGAGCTGTTTTTT.

The chain carries TRBV2 and TRBJ1-5; 7 bases line up with TRBD1. The CDR3 is 14 amino acids. CDR1 and CDR2 from the germline V gene are SNHLY and FYNNEI. Trimming took 5 bases from V and 3 from J; bases not matched to a gene: 4. DNA for the CDR3: TGTGCCAGCAGTCCCGGGACAGACAATCAGCCCCAGCATTTT. Its protein product is CASSPGTDNQPQHF.

The chain recombines TRBV6-7 with TRBJ1-1; D is possibly TRBD1 (6 bases). TRBV6-7 carries the ORF label, with uncertain function. The CDR3 contains 12 residues. The ends were cut back, 6 bases at V and 5 bases at J, with 10 bases in the middle. The CDR3 nucleotides are TGTGCCAGCAGAGGGGGGCCTACTGAAGCTTTCTTT. Translating it yields CASRGGPTEAFF.

The chain carries TRBV5-1 and TRBJ2-3, with no clear D. Trimming shortened V by 0 bases and J by 1 base, and 12 bases separated the two germline ends. Germline V gene sequence: CDR1 SGHRS, CDR2 YFSETQ. The CDR3 contains 16 residues. The CDR3 nucleotides are TGCGCCAGCAGCTTGGATCGTCTAGGGCGCACAGATACGCAGTATTTT. Translation gives CASSLDRLGRTDTQYF. The entire variable domain, with the rest obtained from reference TRBV5-1 and TRBJ2-3, is as follows: KAGVTQTPRYLIKTRGQQVTLSCSPISGHRSVSWYQQTPGQGLQFLFEYFSETQRNKGNFPGRFSGRQFSNSRSEMNVSTLELGDSALYLCASSLDRLGRTDTQYFGPGTRLTVL.

For the CDR3, the DNA is TGTGCCAGCAGCACTAGCGGGGTGAGCACAGATACGCAGTATTTT. Protein sequence: CASSTSGVSTDTQYF. This chain joins TRBV7-3 and TRBJ2-3, with 10 bases matching TRBD2. The trim removed 5 bases at V and 0 bases at J, leaving 2 bases unmatched. The germline V gene encodes CDR1 SGHTA and CDR2 FQGTGA. This CDR3 spans 15 amino acids.

The gene calls are TRBV7-6 and TRBJ2-3; D remains unclear. Germline values: CDR1 SGHVS, CDR2 FNYEAQ. This CDR3 comprises 13 residues. The germline V and J ends were trimmed by 3 bases and 6 bases, with 10 bases remaining between them. CDR3 residues: CASSFVVRDTQYF. DNA of the CDR3: TGTGCCAGCAGCTTTGTCGTACGGGATACGCAGTATTTT.

J is TRBJ1-2 and V is TRBV14; D not certain. CDR3 length: 13 amino acids. Germline lookup yields CDR1 SGHDN and CDR2 FVKESK. Between the trimmed V and J ends, which lost 0 bases and 3 bases, there was a span of 5 bases. The CDR3 coding sequence is TGTGCCAGCAGCCAAGACGGATACTATGGCTACACCTTC. Translating it yields CASSQDGYYGYTF.

The V and J genes are TRBV9 and TRBJ2-1; 9 bases are a match to TRBD1. V lost 3 bases to trimming and J lost 7 bases; unmatched junction nucleotides: 8. The V gene's germline CDR1 is SGDLS and CDR2 YYNGEE. The CDR3 totals 15 residues. In DNA, the CDR3 is TGTGCCAGCAGCGCCTGGGGACAGGGAGCAAATGAGCAGTTCTTC. It yields the protein CASSAWGQGANEQFF.

The genes are TRBV5-1 and TRBJ2-7; TRBD1 aligns across 7 bases. V was clipped by 4 bases and J by 1 base; unmatched bases: 5. Germline CDR1 and CDR2: SGHRS and YFSETQ. The CDR3 is 14 residues long. Here the CDR3 DNA reads TGCGCCAGCAGCCCCTGGGACAGTTCCTACGAGCAGTACTTC. Translated, it gives CASSPWDSSYEQYF.

The chain combines TRBV4-1 with TRBJ1-2; 11 nucleotides agree with TRBD1. Germline CDR1 reads MGHRA; CDR2 reads YSYEKL. The CDR3 covers 18 residues. The trim removed 0 bases at V and 4 bases at J, leaving 10 bases unmatched. The CDR3 reads CASSQEFRDRGAVYGYTF. For the CDR3, the DNA is TGCGCCAGCAGCCAAGAATTCCGGGACAGGGGGGCGGTCTATGGCTACACCTTC.

Written as DNA, the CDR3 is TGTGCCAGCAGCCTCGACAGGATTGAAGCTTTCTTT. It codes for CASSLDRIEAFF. The chain employs TRBV7-9 and TRBJ1-1, with D perhaps matching TRBD1 (6 bases). This CDR3 is built from 12 residues. V was clipped by 5 bases and J by 7 bases, with 11 bases between them. Germline V lookup: CDR1 SEHNR, CDR2 FQNEAQ (reference sequence).

V and J are TRBV7-9 and TRBJ2-3, with D maybe TRBD1 (6 bases). Germline CDR1 is SEHNR and CDR2 is FQNEAQ (reference sequence). The CDR3 contains 13 residues. Trimming pared 7 bases from V and 4 bases from J, leaving 12 bases between. Here the CDR3 DNA reads TGTGCCAGCAAGGACAGTACCCCAGATACGCAGTATTTT. Protein sequence: CASKDSTPDTQYF.

V usage is TRBV9 and J usage is TRBJ1-5; no reliable D call. This CDR3 is 19 amino acids long. V lost 0 bases, J lost 3 bases, and 22 bases lay in between. Germline V CDR1 and CDR2: SGDLS, YYNGEE. CDR3 in amino acids: CASSVEGRLGFGVNQPQHF. The CDR3 coding sequence is TGTGCCAGCAGCGTAGAGGGTCGATTGGGATTTGGGGTCAATCAGCCCCAGCATTTT.

This rearrangement joins TRBV7-9 to TRBJ2-3; possible D gene TRBD2, 5 bases. Between the trimmed V and J ends, which lost 5 bases and 1 base, there was a span of 13 bases. The germline CDR1 and CDR2 sequences are SEHNR and FQNEAQ (reference sequence). CDR3 length equals 15 residues. DNA for the CDR3: TGTGCCAGCAGCCCTCTAGCATGGGGCACAGATACGCAGTATTTT. Translation: CASSPLAWGTDTQYF.

The genes are TRBV19 and TRBJ1-2; 8 bases map to TRBD1. V shed 5 bases and J 6 bases; nucleotides not matched to a gene: 11. The CDR3 consists of 15 residues. Germline lookup yields CDR1 LNHDA and CDR2 SQIVND (reference sequence). CDR3 nucleotides: TGTGCCAGTAGTGAAGCCAGGGGGCTAAAGAATGGCTACACCTTC. It specifies CASSEARGLKNGYTF. Based on the CDR3 plus reference TRBV19 and TRBJ1-2, the full variable domain is DGGITQSPKYLFRKEGQNVTLSCEQNLNHDAMYWYRQDPGQGLRLIYYSQIVNDFQKGDIAEGYSVSREKKESFPLTVTSAQKNPTAFYLCASSEARGLKNGYTFGSGTRLTVV.

This chain links TRBV7-6 with TRBJ2-7, with 9 positions matching TRBD2. The CDR3 runs 16 residues. CDR1 and CDR2 from the germline V gene are SGHVS and FNYEAQ. V trimming: 0 bases; J trimming: 3 bases; junction bases outside the gene matches: 6. The CDR3 sequence is CASSLAGAAGGYEQYF. The DNA for the CDR3 is TGTGCCAGCAGCTTAGCGGGGGCAGCGGGAGGCTACGAGCAGTACTTC.

The chain carries TRBV27 and TRBJ2-1; 8 nucleotides line up with TRBD2. This CDR3 has 14 amino acids. CDR1 is MNHEY, CDR2 SMNVEV, per germline (reference sequence). J lost 5 bases, V lost 8 bases, and 8 bases had no gene match. The CDR3: CASLTGGPHNEQFF. The CDR3 DNA reads TGTGCCAGCCTTACGGGAGGGCCCCACAATGAGCAGTTCTTC.